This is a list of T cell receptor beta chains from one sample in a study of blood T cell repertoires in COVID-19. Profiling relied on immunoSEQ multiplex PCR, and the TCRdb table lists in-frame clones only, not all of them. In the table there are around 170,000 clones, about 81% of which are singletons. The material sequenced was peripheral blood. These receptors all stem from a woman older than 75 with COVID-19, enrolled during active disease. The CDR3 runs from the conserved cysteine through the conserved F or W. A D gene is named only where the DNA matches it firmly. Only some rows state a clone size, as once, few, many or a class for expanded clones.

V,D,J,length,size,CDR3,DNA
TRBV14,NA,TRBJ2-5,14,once,CASSRSSAQETQYF,TGTGCCAGCAGCCGCTCTAGCGCGCAAGAGACCCAGTACTTC
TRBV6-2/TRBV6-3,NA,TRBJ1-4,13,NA,CASSVQEGEKLFF,TGTGCCAGCAGTGTGCAGGAGGGGGAAAAACTGTTTTTT
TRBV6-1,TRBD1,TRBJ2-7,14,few,CASSERTGGYEQYF,TGTGCCAGCAGTGAACGGACAGGGGGCTACGAGCAGTACTTC
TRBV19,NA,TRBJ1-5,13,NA,CASSIDGNQPQHF,TGTGCCAGTAGTATAGACGGCAATCAGCCCCAGCATTTT
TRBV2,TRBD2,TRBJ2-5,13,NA,CASSEGGAGTQYF,TGTGCCAGCAGTGAGGGAGGGGCTGGGACCCAGTACTTC
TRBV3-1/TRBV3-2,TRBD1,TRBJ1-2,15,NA,CASSHTPRGQDGYTF,TGTGCCAGCAGCCATACACCCAGGGGGCAAGATGGCTACACCTTC
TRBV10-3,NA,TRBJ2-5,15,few,CAISPGSIKRETQYF,TGTGCCATCAGCCCAGGGTCCATTAAGAGGGAGACCCAGTACTTC
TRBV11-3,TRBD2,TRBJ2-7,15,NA,CASSLAGLTSHEQYF,TGTGCCAGCAGCTTAGCAGGGTTGACTAGCCACGAGCAGTACTTC
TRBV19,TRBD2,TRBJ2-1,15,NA,CASRELAGNLNEQFF,TGTGCCAGTAGGGAACTAGCGGGGAATCTCAATGAGCAGTTCTTC
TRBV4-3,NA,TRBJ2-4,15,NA,CASSQDRGSFFVQYF,TGCGCCAGCAGCCAAGATCGGGGGTCCTTTTTCGTTCAGTACTTC
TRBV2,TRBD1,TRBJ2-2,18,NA,CAGTPQLQGATGTGELFF,TGTGCCGGCACACCACAGCTACAGGGGGCGACCGGCACCGGGGAGCTGTTTTTT
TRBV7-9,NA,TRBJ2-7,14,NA,CASSFERTANEQYF,TGTGCCAGCAGCTTTGAGAGGACAGCTAACGAGCAGTACTTC
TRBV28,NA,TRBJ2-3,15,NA,CASTVTRSVPDTQYF,TGTGCCAGCACCGTGACTAGATCGGTCCCAGATACGCAGTATTTT
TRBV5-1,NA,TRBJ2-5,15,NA,CASSLPGTYQETQYF,TGCGCCAGCAGCTTGCCCGGGACTTACCAAGAGACCCAGTACTTC
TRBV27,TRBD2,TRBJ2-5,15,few,CASSLTSGRLETQYF,TGTGCCAGCAGTTTGACTAGCGGGAGGCTAGAGACCCAGTACTTC
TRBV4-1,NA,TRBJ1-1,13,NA,CASSFGGGTEAFF,TGCGCCAGCAGCTTTGGGGGAGGCACTGAAGCTTTCTTT
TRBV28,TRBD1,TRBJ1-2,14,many,CASSELTGAYGYTF,TGTGCCAGCAGTGAGCTTACAGGGGCCTATGGCTACACCTTC
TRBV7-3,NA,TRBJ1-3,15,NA,CASSLRLSSGNTIYF,TGTGCCAGCAGCTTAAGACTGAGCTCTGGAAACACCATATATTTT
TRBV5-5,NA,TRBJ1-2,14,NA,CASSLGAGNYGYTF,TGTGCCAGCAGCTTGGGGGCCGGTAACTATGGCTACACCTTC
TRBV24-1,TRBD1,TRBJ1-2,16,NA,CATSDATGGILYGYTF,TGTGCCACCAGTGATGCGACAGGGGGGATTCTCTATGGCTACACCTTC
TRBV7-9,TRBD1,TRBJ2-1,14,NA,CASSSRQGVNEQFF,TGTGCCAGCAGCTCGCGACAGGGGGTCAATGAGCAGTTCTTC
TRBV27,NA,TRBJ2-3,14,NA,CASSYRAGTDTQYF,TGTGCCAGCAGTTACAGGGCCGGGACAGATACGCAGTATTTT
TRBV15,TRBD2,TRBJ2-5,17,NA,CATSRDTSGRAFETQYF,TGTGCCACCAGCAGAGATACTAGCGGGAGGGCCTTTGAGACCCAGTACTTC
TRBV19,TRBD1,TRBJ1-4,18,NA,CASSMRAPKQGLNEKLFF,TGTGCCAGTAGTATGAGGGCCCCTAAACAGGGGCTAAATGAAAAACTGTTTTTT
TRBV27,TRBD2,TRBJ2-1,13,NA,CASRSGAPLGQFF,TGTGCCAGCAGAAGCGGGGCGCCTCTCGGGCAGTTCTTC
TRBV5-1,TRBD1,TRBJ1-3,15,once,CASSQTGGFGNTIYF,TGCGCCAGCAGCCAGACAGGGGGCTTTGGAAACACCATATATTTT
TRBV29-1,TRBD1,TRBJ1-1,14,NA,CSVNRGASLIEAFF,TGCAGCGTTAACAGGGGCGCATCCTTAATTGAAGCTTTCTTT
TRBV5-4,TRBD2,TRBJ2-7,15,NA,CASSLSTSGGYEQYF,TGTGCCAGCAGCTTGTCGACTAGCGGGGGGTACGAGCAGTACTTC
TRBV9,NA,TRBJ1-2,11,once,CASRSTYGYTF,TGTGCCAGCAGGTCGACATATGGCTACACCTTC
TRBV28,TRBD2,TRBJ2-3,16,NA,CASNLSGRAGTDTQYF,TGTGCCAGCAACCTTAGCGGGAGGGCCGGCACAGATACGCAGTATTTT
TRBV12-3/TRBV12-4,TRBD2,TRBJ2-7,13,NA,CASSLAGASEQYF,TGTGCCAGCAGCCTAGCGGGAGCTTCCGAGCAGTACTTC
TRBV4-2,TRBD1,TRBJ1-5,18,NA,CASSKCLKQGGGNQPQHF,TGTGCCAGCAGCAAGTGCCTTAAACAGGGGGGGGGCAATCAGCCCCAGCATTTT
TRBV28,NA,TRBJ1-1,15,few,CASSPSWAGIPEAFF,TGTGCCAGCAGCCCCTCATGGGCGGGGATCCCTGAAGCTTTCTTT
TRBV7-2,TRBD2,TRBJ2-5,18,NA,CASSLARLAGGRQETQYF,TGTGCCAGCAGCTTAGCCAGACTAGCGGGGGGGCGTCAAGAGACCCAGTACTTC
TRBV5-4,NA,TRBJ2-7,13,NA,CASSLKGAYEQYF,TGTGCCAGCAGCTTGAAAGGGGCCTACGAGCAGTACTTC
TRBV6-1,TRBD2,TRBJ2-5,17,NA,CASSEGGSGGLQETQYF,TGTGCCAGCAGTGAAGGGGGTAGCGGGGGTCTGCAAGAGACCCAGTACTTC